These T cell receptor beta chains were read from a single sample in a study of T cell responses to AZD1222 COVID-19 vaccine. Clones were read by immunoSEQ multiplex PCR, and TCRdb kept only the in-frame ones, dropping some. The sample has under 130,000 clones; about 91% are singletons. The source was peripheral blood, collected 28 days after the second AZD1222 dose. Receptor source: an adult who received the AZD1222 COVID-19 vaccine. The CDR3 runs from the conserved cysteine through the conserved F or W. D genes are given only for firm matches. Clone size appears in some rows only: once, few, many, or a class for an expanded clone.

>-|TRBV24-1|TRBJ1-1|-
TGTGCCACCAGTGATGCCCGGGACGCGACTGAAGCTTTCTTT
CATSDARDATEAFF
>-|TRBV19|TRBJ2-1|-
TGTGCCAGTAGCAGTGGGTCCTACGGCGCCTACAATGAGCAGTTCTTC
CASSSGSYGAYNEQFF
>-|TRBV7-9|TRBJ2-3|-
TGTGCCAGCAGCTTAGCCGCAAACACAGATACGCAGTATTTT
CASSLAANTDTQYF
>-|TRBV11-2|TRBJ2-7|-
TGTGCCAGCAGCTTCACCTCCGCCTACTACGAGCAGTACTTC
CASSFTSAYYEQYF
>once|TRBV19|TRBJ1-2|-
TGTGCCAGTAGTTCCCTGGCAGCAGATGGCTACACCTTC
CASSSLAADGYTF
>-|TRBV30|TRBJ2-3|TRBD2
TGTGCCTGGACATCTAGCGGGAGAACAGATACGCAGTATTTT
CAWTSSGRTDTQYF
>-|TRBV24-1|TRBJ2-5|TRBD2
TGTGCCACCAGTGATTTGGGGGGAGGGCGGGAGACCCAGTACTTC
CATSDLGGGRETQYF
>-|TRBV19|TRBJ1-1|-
TGTGCCAGTAGTGTTTCCCTGACAGTAGGAAAAGCTTTCTTT
CASSVSLTVGKAFF
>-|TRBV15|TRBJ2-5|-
TGTGCCACCACCAGCGGTCGTCAAGAGACCCAGTACTTC
CATTSGRQETQYF
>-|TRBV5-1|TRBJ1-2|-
TGCGCCAGCAGCTTGGATTCGGCATCCTATGGCTACACCTTC
CASSLDSASYGYTF
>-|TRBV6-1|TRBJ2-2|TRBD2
TGTGCCAGCAGGGAAGGTAGCGGGAGACCCGGGGAGCTGTTTTTT
CASREGSGRPGELFF
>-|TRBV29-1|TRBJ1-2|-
TGCAGCGTTGTAATTATGGGAGATCGCTACACCTTC
CSVVIMGDRYTF
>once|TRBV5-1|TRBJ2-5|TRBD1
TGCGCCAGCAGCTTCAGGGGACAGGGAAGCCAAGAGACCCAGTACTTC
CASSFRGQGSQETQYF
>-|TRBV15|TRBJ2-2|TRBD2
TGTGCCACCAGCAGCGAGAGAATAGCGGGAGGTCTAGGCGCCGGGGAGCTGTTTTTT
CATSSERIAGGLGAGELFF
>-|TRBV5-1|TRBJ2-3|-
TGCGCCAGCAGCTTCAGGGGGAGGGATACGCAGTATTTT
CASSFRGRDTQYF
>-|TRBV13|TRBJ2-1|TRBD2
TGTGCCAGCAGCTTACGCGGGAGCTCCTACAATGAGCAGTTCTTC
CASSLRGSSYNEQFF
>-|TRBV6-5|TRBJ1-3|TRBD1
TGTGCCAGCAGGGGACAGGGGAGCTCTGGAAACACCATATATTTT
CASRGQGSSGNTIYF
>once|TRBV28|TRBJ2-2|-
TGTGCCAGCAGTTTATTCGGCAGGTGGGAAAACACCGGGGAGCTGTTTTTT
CASSLFGRWENTGELFF
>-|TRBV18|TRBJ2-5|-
TGTGCCAGCTCATCATTGGACACCCAAGAGACCCAGTACTTC
CASSSLDTQETQYF
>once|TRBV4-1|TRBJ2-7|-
TGCGCCAGCAGCGAACCGGGACGGAACTACGAGCAGTACTTC
CASSEPGRNYEQYF
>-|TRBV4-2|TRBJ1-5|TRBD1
TGTGCCAGCAGCCAAGGGGGACAGGGCTACCTCATTAGCAATCAGCCCCAGCATTTT
CASSQGGQGYLISNQPQHF
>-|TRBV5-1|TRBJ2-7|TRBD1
TGCGCCAGCAGCAGGCAAACCCGCGGACAGGGAGCGTACGAGCAGTACTTC
CASSRQTRGQGAYEQYF
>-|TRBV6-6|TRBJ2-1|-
TGTGCCAGCAGTTATTCGGCTACGCAGGGCAATGAGCAGTTCTTC
CASSYSATQGNEQFF
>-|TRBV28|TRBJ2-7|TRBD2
TGTGCCAGCAGCCCCCGGGGCGGGAGTGGGTACGAGCAGTACTTC
CASSPRGGSGYEQYF
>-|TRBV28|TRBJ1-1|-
TGTGCCAGCAGTTTCGTTCCGGGATTAGTCCTGAACACTGAAGCTTTCTTT
CASSFVPGLVLNTEAFF
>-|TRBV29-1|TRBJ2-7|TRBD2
TGCAGCGTTGAATCTAGCGGGAGGGGATCACACGAGCAGTACTTC
CSVESSGRGSHEQYF
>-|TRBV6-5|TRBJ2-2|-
TGTGCCAGCAGGGCTCGGCAGTCGAACACCGGGGAGCTGTTTTTT
CASRARQSNTGELFF
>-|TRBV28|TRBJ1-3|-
TGTGCCAGCAGTCCCCCCGGAGCAGGGCTGTACACCATATATTTT
CASSPPGAGLYTIYF